This T cell receptor (beta chain) was recovered during a study of Ad26.COV2.S vaccination and SARS-CoV-2 variants. In regard to this clone: Its antigen is unknown.

Method: immunoSEQ multiplex PCR; TCRdb's copy keeps in-frame clones and lacks some. The sample consists of 380,000 or so clones, about nine tenths of them appearing once. The V gene's germline CDR1 is MNHEY and CDR2 SVGEGT. V dropped 6 bases and J dropped 4; count of bases not matched to a gene: 12. CDR3 length: 16 residues. This sample's treatment: some 20 received Ad26.COV2.S at low or high dose, single or two shots; roughly five received placebo; per-sample allocation not given. Specimen acquisition occurred on day 63 following the initial vaccine or placebo injection. Study-level points and caveats: Vaccinees and placebo recipients showed similar non-spike TCR breadth.

V is TRBV6-2 or TRBV6-3 and J is TRBJ1-1, with TRBD1 identical over 9 bases. This sample comprised peripheral blood, obtained in a trial of Ad26.COV2.S vaccine versus placebo. The source is a person aged 18-65 years who received the Ad26.COV2.S COVID-19 vaccine or a placebo. CDR3 bases: TGTGCCAGCAGCCCCTCGACAGGGGGTAGGTTCACTGAAGCTTTCTTT. This encodes CASSPSTGGRFTEAFF.